This T cell receptor beta chain was obtained from a study of cytomegalovirus exposure and HLA in healthy donors. This PCR relied on a set of 60 Vbeta primers and 13 Jbeta primers. Some clones are missing from TCRdb's copy, which holds only in-frame ones; the method was immunoSEQ multiplex PCR. The table for this sample gives tens of thousands of clones. The junction had 2 bases not matched to a gene; V was cut back by 2 bases and J by 0 bases. This CDR3 has 16 residues. Germline values: CDR1 SNHLY, CDR2 FYNNEI. This sequence was found in a woman aged 40-49 years in good health and CMV-seronegative. Input material: PBMCs. This rearrangement joins TRBV2 to TRBJ2-2; 8 positions agree with TRBD2. The CDR3: CASSERLATNTGELFF. Written as DNA, the CDR3 is TGTGCCAGCAGTGAAAGACTAGCGACGAACACCGGGGAGCTGTTTTTT.